Below are 21 T cell receptor beta chains sequenced from a single sample in a study of cytomegalovirus exposure and HLA in healthy donors. The PCR used 60 Vbeta and 13 Jbeta primers. Using immunoSEQ multiplex PCR, the repertoire was profiled, and TCRdb retains in-frame clones only, with some absent. This sample has hundreds of thousands of clones, with about 80% found just once. The sequenced sample consisted of PBMCs. These TCRs come from a man in his forties in good health and CMV-seropositive.

This chain links TRBV6-4 with TRBJ1-5; TRBD1 matches 10 bases. V shed 6 bases and J 10 bases; nucleotides not matched to a gene: 6. This CDR3 has 13 residues. Germline loops: CDR1 MRHNA, CDR2 SNTAGT. The CDR3 region is CASRIGTGEPQHF. CDR3 nucleotides: TGTGCCAGCAGAATCGGGACAGGGGAACCCCAGCATTTT.

The CDR3 nucleotides read TGCAGCGTTGAAAGGGACAGATCGGCTAGAACCTTC. Encoded protein: CSVERDRSARTF. The chain carries TRBV29-1 and TRBJ1-2, with 7 bases identical to TRBD1. This CDR3 has 12 residues. Germline CDR1 and CDR2: SQVTM and ANQGSEA. Unmatched junction bases numbered 11, after V lost 2 bases and J lost 14 bases.

The chain joins TRBV5-1 to TRBJ1-5, with TRBD1 matching over 10 bases. Trimming cost V 4 bases and J 5 bases; bases outside gene matches: 3. Germline CDR1 is SGHRS and CDR2 is YFSETQ. This CDR3 contains 14 residues. The CDR3, as DNA: TGCGCCAGCAGCCCCGGGACAGGGGATCAGCCCCAGCATTTT. Residues: CASSPGTGDQPQHF.

This chain uses TRBV2 with TRBJ2-3, with D uncertain. The CDR3 runs 13 residues. Germline assignment: CDR1 SNHLY and CDR2 FYNNEI. V lost 4 bases and J 2 bases, leaving 7 bases between the germline ends. CDR3 DNA: TGTGCCAGCAGTGGGCAGGACACAGATACGCAGTATTTT. Its translation: CASSGQDTDTQYF. The full variable domain, with the rest looked up from reference TRBV2 and TRBJ2-3, is EPEVTQTPSHQVTQMGQEVILRCVPISNHLYFYWYRQILGQKVEFLVSFYNNEISEKSEIFDDQFSVERPDGSNFTLKIRSTKLEDSAMYFCASSGQDTDTQYFGPGTRLTVL.

The genes are TRBV11-2 and TRBJ1-1; D unclear. The germline gives CDR1 SGHAT, CDR2 FQNNGV. V lost 7 bases to trimming and J lost 3 bases, with 21 bases between them. The length of the CDR3 is 16 residues. In DNA, the CDR3 is TGTGCCAGCACCCCTACAAGAGGGCGATGGGACACTGAAGCTTTCTTT. Translated, it gives CASTPTRGRWDTEAFF.

The J gene is TRBJ1-1, the V gene TRBV28; 9 bases fit TRBD1. Losses at the gene ends were 5 bases for V and 5 bases for J; bases not matched to a gene: 9. Germline-derived CDR1 and CDR2 are MDHEN and SYDVKM. The CDR3 covers 15 residues. CDR3 in DNA: TGTGCCAGCAGTCCTCGTCCCGGGACAGGGACTGAAGCTTTCTTT. Translation: CASSPRPGTGTEAFF.

V usage is TRBV5-1 and J usage is TRBJ2-5, with a weak D call TRBD1 (6 bases). In germline, CDR1 is SGHRS, CDR2 YFSETQ. With 5 bases removed from V and 1 base from J, the gap between germline ends came to 12 bases. This CDR3 comprises 14 residues. The CDR3 here is CASSYAGVQETQYF. CDR3 sequence (DNA): TGCGCCAGCAGTTACGCAGGGGTCCAAGAGACCCAGTACTTC.

The chain recombines TRBV27 with TRBJ2-7; 8 bases are shared with TRBD1. This CDR3 has 13 residues. Germline CDR1 MNHEY, CDR2 SMNVEV (reference sequence). CDR3 DNA: TGTGGCACCCGGGACAGGCTCTCGTACGAGCAGTACTTC. Encoded protein: CGTRDRLSYEQYF.

The chain employs TRBV29-1 and TRBJ2-2; maybe TRBD2 (6 bases). CDR1 is SQVTM and CDR2 is ANQGSEA in the germline V gene. The CDR3 runs to 16 residues. V lost 3 bases and J lost 5, with 19 bases in between. The CDR3 protein is CSVDQGAAGGTGELFF. The CDR3 nucleotides read TGCAGCGTTGATCAGGGCGCCGCCGGGGGTACCGGGGAGCTGTTTTTT.

In this sample, this clone turned up once. The chain couples TRBV6-1 to TRBJ2-4; perhaps TRBD2 as D (5 bases). Germline lookup yields CDR1 MNHNS and CDR2 SASEGT. The CDR3 runs to 15 residues. V was cut by 3 bases and J by 0 bases, with 9 bases left in between. The CDR3 loop reads CASSDLGRAKNIQYF. The CDR3 DNA sequence: TGTGCCAGCAGTGATTTGGGGAGAGCCAAAAACATTCAGTACTTC.

This clone was seen more than once but under ten times. This chain uses TRBV15 with TRBJ2-5, with D tentatively TRBD1 (5 bases). The CDR3 runs to 13 residues. Trimming removed 5 bases from V and 5 bases from J, with 12 bases in between. Germline V gene lookup returns CDR1 LNHNV and CDR2 YYDKDF (reference sequence). The CDR3 region is CATSPGPVETQYF. CDR3 DNA sequence: TGTGCCACCAGCCCAGGGCCCGTGGAGACCCAGTACTTC.

This sequence joins TRBV5-8 and TRBJ2-7, with D perhaps TRBD1 (6 bases). The CDR3 totals 13 residues. Trimming cost V 3 bases and J 6 bases, with 13 bases left between them. The germline gives CDR1 SGHTS, CDR2 YDEGEE. The CDR3 spells CASSWTSDSEQYV. DNA of the CDR3: TGTGCCAGCAGCTGGACTTCGGACAGCGAGCAGTACGTC.

The chain uses TRBV6-5 and TRBJ1-1; D uncertain. Between the trimmed V and J ends, which lost 5 bases and 3 bases, there was a span of 4 bases. CDR3 length: 11 residues. Germline lookup yields CDR1 MNHEY and CDR2 SVGAGI. The CDR3 spells CASSQYTEAFF. The CDR3 DNA reads TGTGCCAGCAGTCAATACACTGAAGCTTTCTTT.

There are a few counts of this clone. The chain employs TRBV7-9 and TRBJ2-1, with 9 nucleotides matching TRBD2. Germline CDR1 SEHNR, CDR2 FQNEAQ (reference sequence). V shed 1 base and J 7 bases; nucleotides not matched to a gene: 8. The CDR3 covers 16 residues. CDR3 sequence reads: CASSLDGGRAGNEQFF. Here the CDR3 DNA reads TGTGCCAGCAGCTTAGATGGCGGGAGGGCCGGGAATGAGCAGTTCTTC.

The chain combines TRBV15 with TRBJ2-1, with TRBD2 matching over 7 bases. The V and J ends lost 5 bases and 10 bases, in that order; junction bases with no gene match: 11. Germline CDR1 is LNHNV and CDR2 is YYDKDF (reference sequence). This CDR3 region has 14 residues. CDR3 residues: CATSGGSGEREQFF. CDR3 bases: TGTGCCACCAGCGGCGGGAGTGGAGAAAGGGAGCAGTTCTTC.

This sequence joins TRBV30 and TRBJ2-5; the D is unclear. The CDR3 has 12 residues. CDR1 is GTSNPN, CDR2 SVGIG, per germline (reference sequence). V lost 4 bases and J 4 bases, leaving 10 bases between the germline ends. The CDR3 DNA is TGTGCCTGGAATGTCCCGCGAGAGACCCAGTACTTC. This encodes CAWNVPRETQYF.

This clone turned up a few times. This likely reflects a read error, since a far larger clone is one base away. The rearrangement joins TRBV9 to TRBJ2-7, with 7 positions matching TRBD2. Germline CDR1 reads SGDLS; CDR2 reads YYNGEE. Trimming took 0 bases from V and 2 from J; bases not matched to a gene: 5. There are 15 residues in the CDR3. The CDR3 region is CASSVGWDYTYEQYF. CDR3 bases: TGTGCCAGCAGCGTAGGTTGGGACTACACCTACGAGCAGTACTTC.

This clone appeared a single time. V usage is TRBV6-6 and J usage is TRBJ1-3; 7 bases are shared with TRBD1. Germline V gene data show CDR1 as MNHNY and CDR2 as SVGAGI (reference sequence). This CDR3 spans 13 amino acids. J gave up 15 bases and V 6 bases, and 14 bases lay outside the gene matches. Here the CDR3 reads CASSSALIGDRYF. The DNA for the CDR3 is TGTGCCAGCAGCTCAGCCTTGATTGGGGACAGATATTTT.

The V gene is TRBV5-1, the J gene TRBJ1-4; D is unresolved. V lost 1 base and J 6 bases, leaving 10 bases between the germline ends. The V gene's germline CDR1 is SGHRS and CDR2 YFSETQ. The CDR3 spans 14 residues. The DNA of the CDR3 is TGCGCCAGCAGCTTGAGGCCCGGAGATGAAAAACTGTTTTTT. Residues: CASSLRPGDEKLFF.

The chain carries TRBV19 and TRBJ2-1; no reliable D call. Germline V gene sequence: CDR1 LNHDA, CDR2 SQIVND (reference sequence). V was trimmed by 0 bases and J by 10 bases, leaving 13 bases between them. This CDR3 has 14 amino acids. The CDR3 region is CASSIDPTRREQFF. The DNA of the CDR3 is TGTGCCAGTAGTATAGATCCGACCCGGCGGGAGCAGTTCTTC.

This clone was detected only a few times. The rearrangement links TRBV10-1 to TRBJ2-3, with D perhaps TRBD2 (5 bases). CDR1 is WNHNN and CDR2 is SYGVQD in the germline V gene (reference sequence). The CDR3 contains 13 residues. The V gene lost 10 bases and the J gene lost 2 bases, with 13 bases spanning the gap. The CDR3 DNA sequence: TGCGCCACCAGCCGGGATCACACAGATACGCAGTATTTT. This sequence encodes CATSRDHTDTQYF.